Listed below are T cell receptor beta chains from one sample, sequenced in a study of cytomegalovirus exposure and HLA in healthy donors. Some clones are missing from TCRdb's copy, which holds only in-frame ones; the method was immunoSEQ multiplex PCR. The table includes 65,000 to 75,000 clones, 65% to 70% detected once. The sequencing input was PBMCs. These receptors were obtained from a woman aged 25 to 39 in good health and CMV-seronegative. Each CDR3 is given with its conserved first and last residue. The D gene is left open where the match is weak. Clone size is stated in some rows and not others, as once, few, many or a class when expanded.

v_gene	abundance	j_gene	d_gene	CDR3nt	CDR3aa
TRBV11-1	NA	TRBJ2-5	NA	TGTGCCAGCAGCTTAGGTCGAACGGTCGGAGGGTGGGAGACCCAGTACTTC	CASSLGRTVGGWETQYF
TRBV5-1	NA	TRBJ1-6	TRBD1	TGCGCCAGCAGCTTGTACGGGACAGAAGATAATTCACCCCTCCACTTT	CASSLYGTEDNSPLHF
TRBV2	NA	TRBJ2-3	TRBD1	TGTGCCAGCAGTGAGTATGCGACAGGGGAGGATACGCAGTATTTT	CASSEYATGEDTQYF
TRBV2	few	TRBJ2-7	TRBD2	TGTGCCAGCAGGTCTCTAGCGGGGGCCGGTATGCAGTACTTC	CASRSLAGAGMQYF
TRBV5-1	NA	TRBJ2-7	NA	TGCGCCAGCAGCCCAGAGGGACAATTACTCTCGGAGCAGTACTTC	CASSPEGQLLSEQYF
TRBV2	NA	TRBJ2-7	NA	TGTGCCAGCAGCCAGACAGGGGAGGGTGAGCAGTACTTC	CASSQTGEGEQYF
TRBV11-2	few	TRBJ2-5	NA	TGTGCCAGCAGCTTACTAGAGGCGGAGACCCAGTACTTC	CASSLLEAETQYF
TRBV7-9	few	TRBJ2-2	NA	TGTGCCAGCAATCGAGTCGGGGAGCTGTTTTTT	CASNRVGELFF
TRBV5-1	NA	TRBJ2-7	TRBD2	TGCGCCAGCAGCTTTACCGGGACTAGCGGGGACGGGCAGTACTTC	CASSFTGTSGDGQYF
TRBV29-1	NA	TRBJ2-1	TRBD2	TGCAGCGTCCTACTAGCGAAGGGCTCCTACAATGAGCAGTTCTTC	CSVLLAKGSYNEQFF
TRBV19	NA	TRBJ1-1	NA	TGTGCCAGTAGTGTTACAGCATCCATTATGAACACTGAAGCTTTCTTT	CASSVTASIMNTEAFF
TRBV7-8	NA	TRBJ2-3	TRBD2	TGTGCCAGTTCCCCACCAACTAGCGCCCCCTCCTTAGATACGCAGTATTTT	CASSPPTSAPSLDTQYF
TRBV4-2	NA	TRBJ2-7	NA	TGTGCCAGCAGCCAAGATCTTGAGGGAGACGAGCAGTACTTC	CASSQDLEGDEQYF
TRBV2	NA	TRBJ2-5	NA	TGTGCCAGCAAGGAGGTTCTAGTCGAGACCCAGTACTTC	CASKEVLVETQYF
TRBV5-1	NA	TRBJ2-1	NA	TGCGCCAGCAGCCAATCTGGACTATACAATGAGCAGTTCTTC	CASSQSGLYNEQFF
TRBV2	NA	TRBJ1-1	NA	TGTGCCAGCAGTGAACGCGGGGTGAACACTGAAGCTTTCTTT	CASSERGVNTEAFF
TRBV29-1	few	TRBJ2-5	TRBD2	TGCAGCGTTGAAGGACTAGCGGGGGTAGAGACCCAGTACTTC	CSVEGLAGVETQYF
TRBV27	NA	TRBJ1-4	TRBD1	TGTGCCAGCAGTCCTAATCGACAGGGCCAGTACCTGTTTTTT	CASSPNRQGQYLFF
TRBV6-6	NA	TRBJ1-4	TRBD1	TGTGCCAGCAGTTTGCCACAGGGGGTGGGGGAAAAACTGTTTTTT	CASSLPQGVGEKLFF
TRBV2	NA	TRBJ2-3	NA	TGTGCCAGCAAAGCCGGGGGCACAGATACGCAGTATTTT	CASKAGGTDTQYF
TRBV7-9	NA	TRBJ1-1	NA	TGTGCCAGCAGCCCCCCAGGGAACACTGAAGCTTTCTTT	CASSPPGNTEAFF
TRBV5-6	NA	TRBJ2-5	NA	TGTGCCAGCAGCTTGGCCTATCACCCGAGGAAGGAGACCCAGTACTTC	CASSLAYHPRKETQYF
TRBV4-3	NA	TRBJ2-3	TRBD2	TGCGCCAGCAGCCAAGATGTCCGGCGGGGGGTCTCAGATACGCAGTATTTT	CASSQDVRRGVSDTQYF
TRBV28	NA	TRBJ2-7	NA	TGTGCCACCACTAGCTACTACGAGCAGTACTTC	CATTSYYEQYF
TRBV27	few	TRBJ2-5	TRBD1	TGTGCCAGCAGTAGGGGACAGGGGGGGTGGGAGACCCAGTACTTC	CASSRGQGGWETQYF
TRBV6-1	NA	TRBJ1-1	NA	TGTGCCATCAGGACAACTGAACGGAACACTGAAGCTTTCTTT	CAIRTTERNTEAFF
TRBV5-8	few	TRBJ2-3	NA	TGTGCCAGCAGCTTGGCCTTGGCAGGGGTTATAGATACGCAGTATTTT	CASSLALAGVIDTQYF
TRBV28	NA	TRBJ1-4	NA	TGTGCCAGCAGTCAAACAGGGAACAATGAAAAACTGTTTTTT	CASSQTGNNEKLFF
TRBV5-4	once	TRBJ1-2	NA	TGTGCCAGCAGCTTGTTTACGGCAGGAACTAACTATGGCTACACCTTC	CASSLFTAGTNYGYTF
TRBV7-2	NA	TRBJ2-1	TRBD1	TGTGCCAGCAGCTTATCAGGGGGCGCCTACAATGAGCAGTTCTTC	CASSLSGGAYNEQFF
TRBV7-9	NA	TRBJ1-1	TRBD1	TGTGCCAGCAGCTCCCGACAGGGGTACACTGAAGCTTTCTTT	CASSSRQGYTEAFF
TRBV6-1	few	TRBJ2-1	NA	TGTGCCAGCAGTTACTCCTACAATGAGCAGTTCTTC	CASSYSYNEQFF
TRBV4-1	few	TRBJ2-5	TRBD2	TGCGCCAGCAGCCACCCAGGGACTAGCGGGGAAGAGACCCAGTACTTC	CASSHPGTSGEETQYF
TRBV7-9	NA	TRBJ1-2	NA	TGTGCCAGCAGCTTAGGGGCCAACTATGGCTACACCTTC	CASSLGANYGYTF
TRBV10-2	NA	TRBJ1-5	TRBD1	TGCGCCAGTGGGACAGGACCTTATCAGCCCCAGCATTTT	CASGTGPYQPQHF
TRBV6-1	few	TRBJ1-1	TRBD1	TGTGCCAGCAGAAGACTGGACAGGGTAAACACTGAAGCTTTCTTT	CASRRLDRVNTEAFF
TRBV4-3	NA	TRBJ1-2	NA	TGCGCCAGCAGCCAAGTGGCGGTGGAAGGCTACACCTTC	CASSQVAVEGYTF
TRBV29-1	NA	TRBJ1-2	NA	TGCAGCGTGCCCTTAGGACAGTTTGGCTATGGCTACACCTTC	CSVPLGQFGYGYTF
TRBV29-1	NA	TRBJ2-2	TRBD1	TGCAGCGTTGGGGAAAGGGGGCTGAGCGGGGAGCTGTTTTTT	CSVGERGLSGELFF